These 30 T cell receptor beta chains came from one sample sequenced in a study of blood T cells in healthy people across ages. It was with a sample-barcoded 5' primer and a J-beta primer mix that a second PCR of about 6 to 12 cycles was run. In TCRdb, the 5' RACE reads were re-called with MiXCR into one record per CDR3 protein. The data contain about 780,000 distinct CDR3 sequences, 25% to 30% of them seen just once; the ten biggest clones take up 2.5% to 3.5%. The same sample was also studied in work on T cells of mothers and their children.

Sequencing was done on a sample of blood. These TCRs come from a boy under 18 in good health.

This chain links TRBV2 with TRBJ1-5; D remains unclear. This CDR3 is 16 amino acids long. The ends were cut back, 1 base at V and 5 bases at J, with 15 bases in the middle. Germline lookup yields CDR1 SNHLY and CDR2 FYNNEI. The CDR3 reads CASSEVAGVFDQPQHF. The CDR3 DNA reads as TGTGCCAGCAGTGAAGTTGCCGGGGTCTTTGATCAGCCCCAGCATTTT.

This chain joins TRBV2 and TRBJ2-7, with D possibly TRBD2 on 5 matching bases. The V end lost 6 bases, the J end lost 6 bases, and 15 bases lay between the germline ends. Germline CDR1 reads SNHLY; CDR2 reads FYNNEI. The CDR3 extends over 13 amino acids. The CDR3 protein is CASSARGPGEQYF. The CDR3, as DNA: TGTGCCAGCAGCGCGCGAGGGCCGGGCGAGCAGTACTTC.

The chain couples TRBV12-3 or TRBV12-4 to TRBJ2-3; tentative D call: TRBD1 (5 bases). Trimming pared 6 bases from V and 3 bases from J, leaving 19 bases between. There are 16 residues in the CDR3. CDR3 DNA sequence: TGTGCCAGCAGGGCCCGGATAGGGGTCGGGACAGATACGCAGTATTTT. Translated, it gives CASRARIGVGTDTQYF.

The sample holds a few counts of this clonotype. This chain links TRBV12-3 or TRBV12-4 with TRBJ1-3, with D perhaps matching TRBD1 (5 bases). CDR3 size: 16 residues. V was cut by 3 bases and J by 4 bases, with 16 bases left in between. The CDR3 loop reads CASSFGLGGDGNTIYF. CDR3 in DNA: TGTGCCAGCAGTTTCGGTCTCGGGGGTGACGGAAACACCATATATTTT.

This clonotype was recorded a few times. This chain links TRBV29-1 with TRBJ2-3; possible D gene TRBD2, 5 bases. V shed 7 bases and J shed 5 bases, with 10 bases lying between them. Germline V gives CDR1 SQVTM, CDR2 ANQGSEA. This CDR3 region has 11 residues. CDR3 sequence: CSAEEVDTQYF. CDR3 DNA: TGCAGCGCTGAGGAGGTAGATACGCAGTATTTT.

The V call is TRBV19, the J call TRBJ1-1; 10 bases map to TRBD1. The CDR3 extends over 14 amino acids. CDR1 is LNHDA, CDR2 SQIVND, per germline (reference sequence). V shed 6 bases, J shed 3 bases, and the junction held 4 bases outside the gene matches. CDR3 residues: CASRNDRGHTEAFF. The CDR3 nucleotides are TGTGCCAGTAGAAATGACAGGGGGCACACTGAAGCTTTCTTT.

The chain has TRBV5-1 and TRBJ2-5; D is ambiguous. Trimming took 6 bases from V and 1 from J, leaving 10 bases between them. Looked up from germline, CDR1 is SGHRS and CDR2 is YFSETQ. The CDR3 has 13 amino acids. The CDR3 sequence: CASTTPTQETQYF. The CDR3, as DNA: TGCGCCAGCACTACTCCTACCCAAGAGACCCAGTACTTC.

This chain links TRBV21-1 with TRBJ2-6. TRBV21-1 is a pseudogene segment. The CDR3 has 16 amino acids. The DNA for the CDR3 is TGTGCCAGCAGTACGAGGAACGAGTCTGGGGCCAACGTCCTGACTTTC. Translated, it gives CASSTRNESGANVLTF.

As for this clonotype: Compared with germline, one end of the junction differs, possibly owing to a read error. This chain links TRBV9 with TRBJ1-2; D is possibly TRBD1 (6 bases). The CDR3 loop spans 14 amino acids. CDR1 is SGDLS and CDR2 is YYNGEE in the germline V gene. The CDR3 coding sequence is TGTGTCAGCAGCGCATCGGCAGGGGATGCTGGCTACACCTTC. Translation: CVSSASAGDAGYTF.

V usage is TRBV6-6 and J usage is TRBJ1-5; TRBD1 is a possible D gene (6 bases). Germline V gene lookup returns CDR1 MNHNY and CDR2 SVGAGI (reference sequence). Trimming cost V 3 bases and J 8 bases, with 14 bases left between them. This CDR3 contains 14 residues. The CDR3 loop reads CASSYGGAGEPQHF. The CDR3 bases are TGTGCCAGCAGTTATGGGGGGGCGGGTGAGCCCCAGCATTTT.

The V call is TRBV7-9, the J call TRBJ2-3, with D perhaps matching TRBD1 or TRBD2 (6 bases each). Germline lookup yields CDR1 SEHNR and CDR2 FQNEAQ (reference sequence). The germline V and J ends were trimmed by 6 bases and 2 bases, with 15 bases remaining between them. This CDR3 is 15 amino acids long. The DNA for the CDR3 is TGTGCCAGCAGTTCAATGGGGGGCATCACAGATACGCAGTATTTT. As protein: CASSSMGGITDTQYF.

The chain uses TRBV3-1 and TRBJ1-5, with D perhaps TRBD1 (6 bases). Trimming shortened V by 3 bases and J by 2 bases, and 8 bases separated the two germline ends. The CDR3 loop spans 14 amino acids. From germline, CDR1 is LGHDT and CDR2 YNNKEL (reference sequence). CDR3 protein: CASSQGAGNQPQHF. DNA of the CDR3: TGTGCCAGCAGCCAGGGGGCGGGCAATCAGCCCCAGCATTTT. Looking up the rest from reference TRBV3-1 and TRBJ1-5 gives the full variable domain: DTAVSQTPKYLVTQMGNDKSIKCEQNLGHDTMYWYKQDSKKFLKIMFSYNNKELIINETVPNRFSPKSPDKAHLNLHINSLELGDSAVYFCASSQGAGNQPQHFGDGTRLSIL.

This clonotype has only a few counts. The chain recombines TRBV14 with TRBJ2-1, with a possible D match to TRBD2 (6 bases). V was shortened by 4 bases and J by 2 bases, with 15 bases between the two germline ends. CDR1 SGHDN and CDR2 FVKESK come from the germline V gene. The CDR3 has 16 amino acids. This CDR3 reads CASSPRWGDAYNEQFF. CDR3 bases: TGTGCCAGCAGCCCCCGCTGGGGGGACGCCTACAATGAGCAGTTCTTC.

The chain has TRBV5-1 and TRBJ2-4; weak D call: TRBD2 (6 bases). The CDR3 is made up of 17 amino acids. V was trimmed by 0 bases and J by 0 bases, leaving 13 bases between them. CDR1 and CDR2 (germline): SGHRS, YFSETQ. CDR3: CASSLGSTGVAKNIQYF. CDR3 nucleotide sequence: TGCGCCAGCAGCTTGGGGTCAACGGGAGTAGCCAAAAACATTCAGTACTTC.

This clonotype has a handful of counts. The chain couples TRBV28 to TRBJ1-2; TRBD1 aligns across 12 bases. The J segment lost 4 bases and the V segment lost 6 bases, leaving 18 bases of the junction unmatched. This CDR3 region has 19 residues. The germline CDR1 and CDR2 sequences are MDHEN and SYDVKM. The CDR3 DNA is TGTGCCAGCAGGGATCTCCGGGACAGGGGGCGCGAAAAGCCCTATGGCTACACCTTC. As protein: CASRDLRDRGREKPYGYTF.

The rearrangement uses TRBV13 and TRBJ2-5; 8 bases match TRBD2. This CDR3 region has 16 residues. Germline CDR1 reads PRHDT; CDR2 reads FYEKMQ (reference sequence). V trimming: 5 bases; J trimming: 5 bases; junction bases outside the gene matches: 13. The CDR3 DNA reads as TGTGCCAGCAGCCCTCCGGGGGGGGCCCATCGGGAGACCCAGTACTTC. Protein sequence: CASSPPGGAHRETQYF.

This clonotype has just a few counts. The chain uses TRBV7-9 and TRBJ2-5; D is uncertain. The CDR3 runs to 14 residues. Per germline, CDR1 SEHNR and CDR2 FQNEAQ (reference sequence). V was trimmed by 5 bases and J by 6 bases, leaving 16 bases between them. In nucleotides, the CDR3 is TGTGCCAGCAGCCCCCTCCATGAATCGAAGACCCAGTACTTC. Translation gives CASSPLHESKTQYF.

Comments on this clonotype: Because the CDR3 is missing its conserved closing phenylalanine or tryptophan, this is likely a read error. The chain combines TRBV20-1 with TRBJ2-5; D remains ambiguous. The V and J ends lost 7 bases and 2 bases respectively, with 8 bases between them. From germline, CDR1 is DFQATT and CDR2 SNEGSKA (reference sequence). The CDR3 spans 11 residues. CDR3 amino acids: CSGTPQETQYL. CDR3 DNA sequence: TGCAGTGGGACCCCTCAAGAGACCCAGTACCTC.

In regard to this clonotype: This may be a read error, as it is one base from a much larger clone. The J gene is TRBJ1-1, the V gene TRBV12-3 or TRBV12-4; D call uncertain. This CDR3 contains 13 residues. The CDR3 protein is CASSFKGNLGASF. CDR3 sequence (DNA): TGTGCCAGCAGTTTTAAGGGAAACCTCGGAGCTTCCTTT.

Of note for this clonotype: The junction departs from the called germline gene at one end, perhaps through a read error. This chain links TRBV10-3 with TRBJ2-5; possibly TRBD1 for D (6 bases). Germline V lookup: CDR1 ENHRY, CDR2 SYGVKD. CDR3 length: 15 residues. CDR3 in DNA: TGTGCCACCATGGGGCGAACAGGGTACCAAGAGACCCAGTGCTTC. Amino acid sequence: CATMGRTGYQETQCF.

This clonotype has only a few counts. V is TRBV27 and J is TRBJ1-2, with 9 bases that match TRBD1. CDR1 is MNHEY, CDR2 SMNVEV, per germline (reference sequence). With 5 bases clipped from V and 8 bases from J, the junction kept 12 bases outside the gene matches. This CDR3 has 15 residues. The chain's CDR3 is CASSPSPTGGRGYTF. For the CDR3, the DNA is TGTGCCAGCAGTCCCTCCCCGACAGGGGGGCGAGGCTACACCTTC.

V usage is TRBV7-2 and J usage is TRBJ2-5; possibly TRBD2 for D (6 bases). With the DNA end fitting TRBJ2-7 better, the J assignment may be wrong. Germline V gene data show CDR1 as SGHTA and CDR2 as FQGNSA. The CDR3 covers 15 residues. Here the CDR3 reads CASSVSGMAPYEQYV. CDR3 bases: TGTGCCAGCAGCGTTAGCGGAATGGCCCCCTACGAGCAGTACGTC.

The chain uses TRBV9 and TRBJ1-2; 9 bases align to TRBD1. The length of the CDR3 is 16 residues. V dropped 4 bases and J dropped 6; count of bases not matched to a gene: 13. Germline V gene data show CDR1 as SGDLS and CDR2 as YYNGEE. The DNA of the CDR3 is TGTGCCAGCAGCCCGCGGGGACAGGGTACTCCAAATGGCTACACCTTC. Encoded protein: CASSPRGQGTPNGYTF.

This clonotype was recorded a few times. The chain links TRBV25-1 to TRBJ1-2; D gene uncertain. The CDR3 totals 14 residues. CDR1 is MGHDK and CDR2 is SYGVNS in the germline V gene. Between the trimmed V and J ends, which lost 3 bases and 0 bases, there was a span of 8 bases. The CDR3: CASSDLAANYGYTF. The CDR3 DNA follows: TGTGCCAGCAGTGATCTGGCGGCTAACTATGGCTACACCTTC.

This clonotype was recorded a few times. The chain is built from TRBV28 and TRBJ1-5; no firm D call. V lost 5 bases, J lost 0 bases, and 11 bases lay in between. The CDR3 loop spans 15 amino acids. From germline, CDR1 is MDHEN and CDR2 SYDVKM. The CDR3: CASSLPRYSNQPQHF. The CDR3 DNA sequence: TGTGCCAGCAGTCTGCCCCGGTATAGCAATCAGCCCCAGCATTTT.

This clonotype has only a few counts. The rearrangement joins TRBV12-3 or TRBV12-4 to TRBJ2-3, with TRBD2 matching over 8 bases. The V and J ends lost 6 bases and 6 bases, in that order; junction bases with no gene match: 11. This CDR3 is built from 15 residues. The CDR3 loop reads CASRLGGGGSDTQYF. In DNA form, the CDR3 reads TGTGCCAGCAGGCTCGGGGGGGGAGGTTCCGATACGCAGTATTTT.

Regarding this clonotype: One junction end disagrees with the germline gene, perhaps due to a read error. CDR3 sequence reads: CTSSLSIAGMRNEQYF. The CDR3 nucleotides read TGTACCAGCAGCTTGTCGATCGCGGGGATGAGGAACGAGCAGTACTTC. J is TRBJ2-7 and V is TRBV5-4, with D tentatively TRBD2 (6 bases). Germline assignment: CDR1 SGHNT and CDR2 YYREEE (reference sequence). This CDR3 has 16 residues.

In its sample, this clonotype was seen a few times. This sequence joins TRBV7-2 and TRBJ2-5; D remains ambiguous. Germline CDR1 SGHTA, CDR2 FQGNSA. The CDR3 has 13 amino acids. V was pared by 1 base and J by 6 bases, with 9 bases between. CDR3 in amino acids: CASSLEIWKTQYF. As DNA, the CDR3 is TGTGCCAGCAGCTTAGAGATCTGGAAGACCCAGTACTTC.

This clonotype was seen more than once but under ten times. V is TRBV20-1 and J is TRBJ2-5, with D maybe TRBD2 (5 bases). CDR3 size: 12 residues. Looked up from germline, CDR1 is DFQATT and CDR2 is SNEGSKA (reference sequence). Deletions cut 3 bases from V and 4 bases from J, with 9 bases between. This chain's CDR3 is CSARSLAETQYF. DNA for the CDR3: TGCAGTGCTAGGAGTCTAGCAGAGACCCAGTACTTC.

In its sample, this clonotype was seen a few times. The chain links TRBV29-1 to TRBJ1-2; D unclear. The CDR3 spans 13 residues. The germline V gene encodes CDR1 SQVTM and CDR2 ANQGSEA. V lost 4 bases and J 7 bases, leaving 16 bases between the germline ends. The CDR3 spells CSVGAPTRGGYTF. Written as DNA, the CDR3 is TGCAGCGTTGGGGCTCCAACGCGGGGTGGCTACACCTTC.